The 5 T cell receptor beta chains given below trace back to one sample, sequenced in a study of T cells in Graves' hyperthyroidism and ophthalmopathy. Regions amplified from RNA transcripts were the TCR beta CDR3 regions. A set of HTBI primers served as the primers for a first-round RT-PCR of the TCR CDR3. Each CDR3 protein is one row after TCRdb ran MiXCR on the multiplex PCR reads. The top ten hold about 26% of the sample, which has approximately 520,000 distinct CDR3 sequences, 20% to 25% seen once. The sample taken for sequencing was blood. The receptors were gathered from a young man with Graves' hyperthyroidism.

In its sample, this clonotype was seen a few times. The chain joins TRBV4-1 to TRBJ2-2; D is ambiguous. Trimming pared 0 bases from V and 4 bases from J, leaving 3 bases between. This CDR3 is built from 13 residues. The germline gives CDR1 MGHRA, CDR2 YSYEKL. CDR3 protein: CASSQDSTGELFF. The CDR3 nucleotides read TGCGCCAGCAGCCAAGATTCCACCGGGGAGCTGTTTTTT.

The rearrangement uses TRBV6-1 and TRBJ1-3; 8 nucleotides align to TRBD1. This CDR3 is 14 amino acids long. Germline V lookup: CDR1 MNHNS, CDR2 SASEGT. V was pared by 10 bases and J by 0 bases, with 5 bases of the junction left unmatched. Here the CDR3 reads CAISTGDSGNTIYF. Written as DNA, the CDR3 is TGTGCCATATCGACAGGGGACTCTGGAAACACCATATATTTT.

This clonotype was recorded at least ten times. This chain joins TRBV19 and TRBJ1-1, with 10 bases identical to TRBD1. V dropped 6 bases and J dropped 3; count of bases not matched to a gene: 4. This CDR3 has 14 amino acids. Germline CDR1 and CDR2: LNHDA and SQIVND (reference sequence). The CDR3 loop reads CASRTGGKDTEAFF. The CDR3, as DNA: TGTGCCAGTAGGACAGGGGGCAAGGACACTGAAGCTTTCTTT.

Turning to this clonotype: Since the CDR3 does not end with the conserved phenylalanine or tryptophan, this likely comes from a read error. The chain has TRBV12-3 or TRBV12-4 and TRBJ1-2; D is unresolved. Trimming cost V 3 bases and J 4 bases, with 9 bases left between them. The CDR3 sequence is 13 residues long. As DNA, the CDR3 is TGTGCCAGCAGTTTTCCCGGGAGCTATGGCTACACCTAC. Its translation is CASSFPGSYGYTY.

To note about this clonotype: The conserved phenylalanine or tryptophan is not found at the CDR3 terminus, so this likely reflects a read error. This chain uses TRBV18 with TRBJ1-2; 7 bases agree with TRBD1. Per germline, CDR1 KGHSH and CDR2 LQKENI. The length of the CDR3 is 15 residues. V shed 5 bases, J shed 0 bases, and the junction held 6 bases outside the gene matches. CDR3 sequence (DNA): TGTGCCAGCTCATCATCAGGACAGGCTAACTATGGCTACACCTGC. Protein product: CASSSSGQANYGYTC.